This T cell receptor beta chain was recovered during a study of OX40 agonist ivuxolimab in advanced cancers. General study results and limits: At 0.1-3.0 mg/kg, partial responders had clonal expansion among the lowest observed.

Prior autoimmune disease or systemic immunosuppression barred patients. A note on this clone: The antigen is not known.

The CDR3 is made up of 16 amino acids. CDR1 is MNHEY and CDR2 is SMNVEV in the germline V gene (reference sequence). With V trimmed by 5 bases and J by 6 bases, 10 bases remained unmatched. The protocol was immunoSEQ multiplex PCR, while the TCRdb copy is restricted to in-frame clones and leaves out a portion. Of 20,000 to 25,000 clones in the sample, around 76% were seen once. Here the sequenced sample was CD4+ or CD8+ T cells sorted from blood, taken in a trial of the OX40 agonist ivuxolimab. The V gene is TRBV27, the J gene TRBJ2-1; TRBD1 agrees at 10 bases. The receptor was derived from an adult with an advanced solid tumor such as melanoma, head and neck, liver or kidney cancer. The CDR3, as DNA: TGTGCCAGCAGTCCGCACCGGGACAGGGGAGTCAATGAGCAGTTCTTC. Its protein product is CASSPHRDRGVNEQFF.